This T cell receptor beta chain comes out of a study of T-cell memory formation after mild COVID-19. General observations from the study: Contracting clones, day 15 to 85, had balanced CD4/CD8, and later expanders favored CD4+.

To note about this clonotype: Its antigen is not known.

Libraries for TCRalpha and TCRbeta carried sample barcodes and unique molecular identifiers via 5'RACE. MiXCR, run by TCRdb on the 5' RACE reads, gives a single entry per CDR3 protein. The sample holds a few hundred thousand distinct CDR3 sequences, 20% to 25% seen once. Germline CDR1 and CDR2: KGHDR and SFDVKD. V was trimmed by 7 bases and J by 0 bases, leaving 9 bases between them. The CDR3 is 15 amino acids. The origin of this receptor is an adult woman who had mild COVID-19 (a few samples of this study predate the infection). Cell type and time point are not known. This chain connects TRBV24-1 to TRBJ2-6; no firm D call. The sample consisted of PBMCs or a T cell subset sorted from them (not recorded which). The CDR3 spells CATSPGGSGANVLTF. The DNA of the CDR3 is TGTGCCACCAGCCCTGGTGGCTCTGGGGCCAACGTCCTGACTTTC.